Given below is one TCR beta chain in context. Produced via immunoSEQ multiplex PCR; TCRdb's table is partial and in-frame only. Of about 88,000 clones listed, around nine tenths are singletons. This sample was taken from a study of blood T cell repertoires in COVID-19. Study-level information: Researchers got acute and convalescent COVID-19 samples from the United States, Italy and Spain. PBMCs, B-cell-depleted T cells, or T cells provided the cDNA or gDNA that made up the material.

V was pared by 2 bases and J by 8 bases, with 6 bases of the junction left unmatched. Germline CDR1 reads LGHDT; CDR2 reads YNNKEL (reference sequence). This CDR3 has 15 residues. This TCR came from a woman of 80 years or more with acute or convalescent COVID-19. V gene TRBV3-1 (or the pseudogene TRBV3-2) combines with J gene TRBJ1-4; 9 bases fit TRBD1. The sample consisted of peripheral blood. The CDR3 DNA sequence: TGTGCCAGCAGCCAATGGGACAGGGATTACGAAAAACTGTTTTTT. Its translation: CASSQWDRDYEKLFF.